The rows below give T cell receptor beta chains drawn from one sample of a study of blood T cell repertoires in COVID-19. Here immunoSEQ multiplex PCR was the method, and the copy in TCRdb shows in-frame clones only, minus some. Of some 150,000 clones in the sample, more than 85% were seen once. Sequenced material: peripheral blood. These receptors were collected from a woman in her 70s with acute or convalescent COVID-19. CDR3s include the opening cysteine and the closing phenylalanine or tryptophan. The D gene is left open where the match is weak. Size values are once, few and many counts, or a class for expanded clones, and some rows have none.

TRBJ2-3 . TRBD2 TRBV4-2 TGTGCCAGCAGCCAATCGGATCCGGGACTAGCGGGGGGCCCCCATACGCAGTATTTT CASSQSDPGLAGGPHTQYF
TRBJ1-5 . TRBD1 TRBV6-2/TRBV6-3 TGTGCCAGCAGTCGGCCCGGGACAGGGAAACTGGCTAGCAATCAGCCCCAGCATTTT CASSRPGTGKLASNQPQHF
TRBJ1-4 . TRBD1 TRBV30 TGTGCCTGGAGTAGATCCGGGACAGAGGGTGAAAAACTGTTTTTT CAWSRSGTEGEKLFF
TRBJ2-1 . TRBD2 TRBV4-1 TGCGCCAGCAGAGACGTTGACCGTCTAGCGGGGGCCTTCTACAATGAGCAGTTCTTC CASRDVDRLAGAFYNEQFF
TRBJ1-6 . . TRBV28 TGTGCCAGCAGCACAGGACAGATTAATTATAATTCACCCCTCCACTTT CASSTGQINYNSPLHF
TRBJ1-6 . TRBD1 TRBV27 TGTGCCAGCAGTTCGACAGGGTGGTCCAATCCACCCCTCCACTTT CASSSTGWSNPPLHF
TRBJ2-7 . . TRBV4-3 TGCGCCAGCAGCCAAGCCCGGACATCGTTTGGCGAGCAGTACTTC CASSQARTSFGEQYF
TRBJ1-2 once TRBD1 TRBV30 TGTGCCTGGAGTCTAGGGACAGGGGTGTTAAGGGACACCTTC CAWSLGTGVLRDTF
TRBJ2-3 . . TRBV3-1/TRBV3-2 TGTGCCAGCAGCCAAGAGGGCGGACTTCCCACAGATACGCAGTATTTT CASSQEGGLPTDTQYF
TRBJ1-1 . . TRBV4-3 TGCGCCAGCAGCCCTACAGAAAACACTGAAGCTTTCTTT CASSPTENTEAFF
TRBJ1-2 . . TRBV2 TGTGCCAGCAGTCCCGGAGGAACCAACTATGGCTACACCTTC CASSPGGTNYGYTF
TRBJ2-2 . TRBD1 TRBV11-1 TGTGCCAGCAGCCTACAGGGGGACGCGAACACCGGGGAGCTGTTTTTT CASSLQGDANTGELFF
TRBJ1-4 . TRBD1 TRBV11-2 TGTGCCAGCAGGACAGGGGGATCTGAAAAACTGTTTTTT CASRTGGSEKLFF
TRBJ1-1 few TRBD1 TRBV6-5 TGTGCCAGCAGTTTCAGGACAGGGAGAAGTAACACTGAAGCTTTCTTT CASSFRTGRSNTEAFF
TRBJ2-7 . . TRBV19 TGTGCCAGTAGTTTCGGACACAACTCCTACGAGCAGTACTTC CASSFGHNSYEQYF
TRBJ1-2 . TRBD1 TRBV2 TGTGCCAGCAGTGGGGTACAGGGGCACTATGGCTACACCTTC CASSGVQGHYGYTF
TRBJ2-7 . . TRBV10-3 TGTGCCATCAGCCCCGGGAGCTACGAGCAGTACTTC CAISPGSYEQYF
TRBJ1-1 . . TRBV19 TGTGCCAGTAGCCCCTGGGGGGGAAACACTGAAGCTTTCTTT CASSPWGGNTEAFF
TRBJ2-2 . . TRBV2 TGTGCCAGCAGTGGCCATCAGGGGCGTCGGGAGCTGTTTTTT CASSGHQGRRELFF
TRBJ1-1 . . TRBV5-4 TGTGCCAGCACCTCGACCCCGAGGCTGACTGAAGCTTTCTTT CASTSTPRLTEAFF
TRBJ1-4 . . TRBV27 TGTGCCAGCAGTCGTATGCAGGGTATAACTAATGAAAAACTGTTTTTT CASSRMQGITNEKLFF
TRBJ2-3 . . TRBV19 TGTGCCAGTCGGTTCAGCGGCACAGATACGCAGTATTTT CASRFSGTDTQYF
TRBJ2-1 . TRBD2 TRBV24-1 TGTGCCACCAGTGATTTGCGACTAGCGGTAGCCTACAATGAGCAGTTCTTC CATSDLRLAVAYNEQFF
TRBJ1-6 . TRBD1 TRBV11-2 TGTGCCAGCAGCTTAGATAAGCAGGGGGCAGTTAATTCACCCCTCCACTTT CASSLDKQGAVNSPLHF
TRBJ2-5 few . TRBV5-4 TGTGCCAGCAGCTTGGCGCCCGACAGGACGGGGAAAGAGACCCAGTACTTC CASSLAPDRTGKETQYF
TRBJ2-2 . TRBD2 TRBV7-2 TGTGCCAGCAGCCCCCGGGGAGGGGATCCCGGGGAGCTGTTTTTT CASSPRGGDPGELFF
TRBJ1-4 . . TRBV11-1 TGTGCCAGCAGCGGACAGCTAAATGAAAAACTGTTTTTT CASSGQLNEKLFF
TRBJ2-6 once . TRBV11-2 TGTGCCAGCAGCTTAGCCCGGGTCTCTGGGGCCAACGTCCTGACTTTC CASSLARVSGANVLTF
TRBJ1-5 . TRBD1 TRBV7-9 TGTGCCAGCAGCAGAACAGGGGATCAGCCCCAGCATTTT CASSRTGDQPQHF